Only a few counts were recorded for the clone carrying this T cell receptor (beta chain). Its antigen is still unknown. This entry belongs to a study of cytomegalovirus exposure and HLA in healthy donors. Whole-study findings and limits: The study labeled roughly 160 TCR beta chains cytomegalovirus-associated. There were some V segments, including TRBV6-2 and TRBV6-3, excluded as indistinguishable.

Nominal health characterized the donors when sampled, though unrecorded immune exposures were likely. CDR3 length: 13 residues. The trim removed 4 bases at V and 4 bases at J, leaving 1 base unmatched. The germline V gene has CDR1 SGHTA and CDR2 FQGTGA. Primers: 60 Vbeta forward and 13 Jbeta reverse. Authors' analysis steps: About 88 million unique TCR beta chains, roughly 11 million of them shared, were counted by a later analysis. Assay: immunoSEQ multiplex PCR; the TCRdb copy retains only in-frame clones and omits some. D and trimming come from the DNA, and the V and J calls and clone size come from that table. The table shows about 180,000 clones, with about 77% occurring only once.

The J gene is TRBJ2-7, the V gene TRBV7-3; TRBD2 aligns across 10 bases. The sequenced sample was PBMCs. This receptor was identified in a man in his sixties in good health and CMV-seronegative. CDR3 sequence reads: CASSWTSGYEQYF. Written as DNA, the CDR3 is TGTGCCAGCAGCTGGACTAGCGGATACGAGCAGTACTTC.